The 10 T cell receptor beta chains below come from one sample, sequenced in a study of blood T cell repertoires in COVID-19. The method was immunoSEQ multiplex PCR; TCRdb's version includes in-frame clones alone and lacks a portion of them. The table records about 200,000 clones, 70% to 85% of them present only once. Input material: PBMCs or T cells enriched from blood (not recorded which). The receptors come from a woman in her sixties with acute COVID-19.

CDR3 region: CASSSQGLKNTEAFF. The CDR3 DNA is TGTGCCAGCAGTTCACAGGGGCTGAAGAACACTGAAGCTTTCTTT. The chain couples TRBV28 to TRBJ1-1, with 7 bases that match TRBD1. After removal of 4 bases from V and 1 base from J, the junction contained 6 bases not matched to a gene. Germline lookup yields CDR1 MDHEN and CDR2 SYDVKM. This CDR3 is 15 amino acids long.

As DNA, the CDR3 is TGTGCCAGCAGTTTGACGGGCTATGGCTACACCTTC. Encoded protein: CASSLTGYGYTF. V and J are TRBV28 and TRBJ1-2; D not resolved. Germline V gives CDR1 MDHEN, CDR2 SYDVKM. This CDR3 is 12 amino acids long. With 3 bases removed from V and 4 bases from J, the gap between germline ends came to 6 bases.

This chain joins TRBV7-8 and TRBJ1-4; TRBD1 aligns across 10 bases. Germline V gene sequence: CDR1 SGHVS, CDR2 FQNEAQ. The CDR3 spans 17 residues. V lost 5 bases, J lost 7 bases, and 13 bases stayed unmatched. The CDR3 protein is CASSLRDRGTGSEKLFF. The CDR3 bases are TGTGCCAGCAGCCTCCGGGACAGGGGTACGGGGAGTGAAAAACTGTTTTTT.

This clone has only a few counts. V and J are TRBV3-1 (or the pseudogene TRBV3-2) and TRBJ2-1; the match to TRBD2 covers 9 bases. The CDR3 is 15 amino acids. Looked up from germline, CDR1 is LGHDT and CDR2 is YNNKEL (reference sequence). With 0 bases clipped from V and 12 bases from J, the junction kept 9 bases outside the gene matches. The CDR3 reads CASSQDLAGDRRQFF. CDR3 DNA sequence: TGTGCCAGCAGCCAAGATTTAGCGGGGGACCGACGGCAGTTCTTC.

This clone was seen once. The CDR3 DNA follows: TGTGCCAGCAGACAATGGGGGTCGGGAGGGACCAATGAGCAGTTCTTC. It specifies CASRQWGSGGTNEQFF. The V call is TRBV5-4, the J call TRBJ2-1, with TRBD2 identical over 8 bases. Germline CDR1 and CDR2: SGHNT and YYREEE (reference sequence). The CDR3 spans 16 residues. Trimming took 5 bases from V and 6 from J; bases not matched to a gene: 13.

The CDR3 loop is CASSQWRGGTDTQYF. The CDR3 nucleotides are TGTGCCAGCAGCCAATGGCGGGGTGGCACAGATACGCAGTATTTT. J is TRBJ2-3 and V is TRBV14; D might be TRBD2 (6 bases). V dropped 2 bases and J dropped 1 base, with 10 bases sitting between them. Germline CDR1 is SGHDN and CDR2 is FVKESK. CDR3 size: 15 residues.

CDR3 DNA sequence: TGTGCCAGCAGCTTAGGGCGGGGAGCTGATCAGCCCCAGCATTTT. Protein product: CASSLGRGADQPQHF. The chain couples TRBV7-9 to TRBJ1-5, with D uncertain. The germline V gene has CDR1 SEHNR and CDR2 FQNEAQ (reference sequence). Trimming left V 1 base short and J 5 bases short, with 12 bases between. The CDR3 extends over 15 amino acids.

V and J are TRBV5-1 and TRBJ2-7, with TRBD1 identical over 9 bases. V dropped 4 bases and J dropped 3; count of bases not matched to a gene: 8. CDR3 length: 15 amino acids. CDR1 is SGHRS, CDR2 YFSETQ, per germline. CDR3 region: CASSPGQGSIYEQYF. DNA of the CDR3: TGCGCCAGCAGCCCTGGACAGGGGTCAATCTACGAGCAGTACTTC.

J is TRBJ2-5 and V is TRBV16; 9 bases are a match to TRBD1. The trim removed 2 bases at V and 4 bases at J, leaving 5 bases unmatched. CDR1 is KGHSY, CDR2 FQNENV, per germline. There are 15 residues in the CDR3. This CDR3 reads CASSQRGQGGETQYF. The CDR3 region has the DNA TGTGCCAGCAGCCAACGGGGACAGGGTGGAGAGACCCAGTACTTC.

This chain joins TRBV19 and TRBJ2-2, with 10 bases identical to TRBD2. Germline V gene data show CDR1 as LNHDA and CDR2 as SQIVND (reference sequence). There are 15 residues in the CDR3. V shed 8 bases and J 5 bases; nucleotides not matched to a gene: 8. The CDR3 here is CASGTSGEITGELFF. CDR3 nucleotide sequence: TGTGCCAGTGGAACTAGCGGGGAGATAACCGGGGAGCTGTTTTTT.